Given below is one TCR beta chain in context. Its target is not known. PCR used 60 Vbeta primers and 13 Jbeta primers. Using immunoSEQ multiplex PCR, the repertoire was profiled, and TCRdb retains in-frame clones only, with some absent. The sample holds about 180,000 clones, 77% seen once. This specimen belongs to a study of cytomegalovirus exposure and HLA in healthy donors. Study-wide background: There were approximately 400 genotyped donors. Of these, 81% fell in the genetic ancestry cluster associated with self-reported Caucasian donors.

The V end lost 5 bases, the J end lost 5 bases, and 12 bases lay between the germline ends. Germline V gives CDR1 GTSNPN, CDR2 SVGIG (reference sequence). The CDR3 spans 12 residues. Study observations and caveats: Immune exposure data for these donors was limited to CMV serostatus.

The J gene is TRBJ1-2, the V gene TRBV30; D might be TRBD1 (6 bases). This TCR came from a man aged 18 to 29 in good health and CMV-seronegative. The sample comprised PBMCs. The CDR3 nucleotides are TGTGCCTGGGGACAGCGGAATTATGGCTACACCTTC. Protein product: CAWGQRNYGYTF. Full variable domain (remainder filled in from reference TRBV30 and TRBJ1-2): SQTIHQWPATLVQPVGSPLSLECTVEGTSNPNLYWYRQAAGRGLQLLFYSVGIGQISSEVPQNLSASRPQDRQFILSSKKLLLSDSGFYLCAWGQRNYGYTFGSGTRLTVV.